This record concerns one T cell receptor (beta chain) sequence. Its antigen is not identified. This record belongs to a study of cytomegalovirus exposure and HLA in healthy donors. Germline V lookup: CDR1 MNHEY, CDR2 SMNVEV (reference sequence). The CDR3 consists of 15 residues. The junction had 8 bases not matched to a gene; V was cut back by 7 bases and J by 0 bases. Among the 100 to 150 subjects of the validation cohort, separate from the approximately 700-subject first cohort, were the donors. Produced via immunoSEQ multiplex PCR; TCRdb's table is partial and in-frame only. The repertoire holds about 200,000 clones, around four fifths seen once, with 5.5% to 6.5% in the top ten. Whole-study results and caveats: The study put under 200 TCR beta chains on its list as cytomegalovirus-associated. Reports described diagnosis of cytomegalovirus status by the classifier as highly specific and sensitive.

The V call is TRBV27, the J call TRBJ1-1, with TRBD1 matching 7 bases. The TCR was taken from a woman aged 18-29 years in good health and CMV-seronegative. The material sequenced was PBMCs. The CDR3 region is CASTRTGTVNTEAFF. The CDR3, as DNA: TGTGCCAGCACAAGGACCGGGACAGTGAACACTGAAGCTTTCTTT.